This record looks at one T cell receptor beta chain sequence and its context. The source of the sample is a study of blood T cell repertoires in COVID-19. At the level of the study: Acute and convalescent COVID-19 samples came from the United States, Italy and Spain. T cells, B-cell-depleted T cells, or PBMCs provided the cDNA or gDNA that served as material.

The authors' processing: For nucleated cells, counts were estimated from reference gene primer amplification. Only in-frame clones appear in the TCRdb table, and some are missing; sequencing was by immunoSEQ multiplex PCR. The DNA was the basis for D and trimming; V, J and clone size are from that table. The sample yields 110,000 or so clones, less than 85% seen once. This CDR3 has 11 amino acids. Between the trimmed V and J ends, which lost 11 bases and 2 bases, there was a span of 6 bases. CDR1 is LNHDA and CDR2 is SQIVND in the germline V gene (reference sequence). The sample consisted of peripheral blood. The V call is TRBV19, the J call TRBJ2-2; D is uncertain. This clonotype was obtained from a woman aged 40 to 49 with acute or convalescent COVID-19. CDR3 DNA: TGTGCCGCACAAAACACCGGGGAGCTGTTTTTT. This translates into CAAQNTGELFF.